This TCR beta chain was captured in a study of cytomegalovirus exposure and HLA in healthy donors. Concerning this clone itself: Its target is unknown.

The PCR was carried out with 60 Vbeta primers and 13 Jbeta primers. Sequencing used immunoSEQ multiplex PCR; TCRdb keeps in-frame clones, though not all of them. The data show under 150,000 clones, 78% seen once. Whole-study findings and limits: In an earlier analysis, most TCR beta V segments were productive about 87% or about 30% of the time.

V was cut by 7 bases and J by 4 bases, with 16 bases left in between. The CDR3 extends over 14 amino acids. Looked up from germline, CDR1 is MDHEN and CDR2 is SYDVKM. This chain joins TRBV28 and TRBJ2-5, with D possibly TRBD2 on 5 matching bases. This TCR came from a woman between 40 and 50 years old in good health and CMV-seropositive. Sequencing was done on a sample of PBMCs. The CDR3 nucleotides are TGTGCCAGCACCCCACTAGAAGGTGCAGAGACCCAGTACTTC. Its translation: CASTPLEGAETQYF.